A single TCR beta chain is shown here with its context. Authors' analysis steps: The assay estimated nucleated cells by amplifying reference gene primers. Only in-frame clones appear in the TCRdb table, and some are missing; sequencing was by immunoSEQ multiplex PCR. That table furnishes V, J and clone size, whereas the DNA furnished D and trimming. The profile covers around 140,000 clones, with around four fifths appearing a single time and about 1.4% taken by the ten largest. The CDR3 is 16 residues long. V gave up 0 bases and J gave up 0 bases; unmatched junction bases: 4. These data belong to a study of blood T cell repertoires in COVID-19. Study summary: The study drew acute and convalescent COVID-19 samples from the United States, Italy and Spain.

This receptor was obtained from a human donor in a cohort sampled during active COVID-19. Source material: peripheral blood. This rearrangement joins TRBV5-7 to TRBJ2-7; TRBD2 matches 9 bases. TRBV5-7 is labeled an ORF, and its function is uncertain. The CDR3 DNA reads as TGTGCCAGCAGCTTGGCAAGCGGGGGGTACTCCTACGAGCAGTACTTC. It yields the protein CASSLASGGYSYEQYF.